The 32 T cell receptor beta chains presented below share a single source sample, sequenced in a study of cytomegalovirus exposure and HLA in healthy donors (dated by TCRdb to about 2017). The library was made by the immunoSEQ multiplex PCR assay. A mixture of 60 forward primers for TCR Vbeta segments and 13 reverse primers for TCR Jbeta segments was used in the multiplex PCR. The table was pulled from immuneACCESS by TCRdb, which kept in-frame rearrangements only. Such tables lose some clones; where checked, under half of the loss comes from unresolved V genes, and the rest has no known cause. Counted in this sample were fewer than 250,000 clones; over 80% of them appeared once. Approximately 10% of the sample lies in the top ten. Specimen: PBMCs. The receptors were gathered from a woman aged 50 to 60 in good health and CMV-seropositive.

The rearrangement uses TRBV6-5 and TRBJ2-5; D perhaps matches TRBD1 (6 bases). The J call could be wrong; TRBJ2-7 is a better fit for the DNA end. The CDR3 loop spans 14 amino acids. Germline CDR1 is MNHEY and CDR2 is SVGAGI. The CDR3 coding sequence is TGTGCCAGCAAGGGCAGGGGTCACACCTACGAGCAGTACTTC. Amino acid sequence: CASKGRGHTYEQYF.

This chain connects TRBV6-6 to TRBJ1-2; TRBD1 might be the D (6 bases). This CDR3 has 10 amino acids. V was cut by 6 bases and J by 11 bases, with 10 bases left in between. The germline V gene has CDR1 MNHNY and CDR2 SVGAGI (reference sequence). The DNA of the CDR3 is TGTGCCAGCAGGGCGACAGGATACACCTTC. Its protein is CASRATGYTF.

The chain combines TRBV7-2 with TRBJ2-5; TRBD2 aligns across 13 bases. V lost 5 bases to trimming and J lost 4 bases; unmatched junction nucleotides: 7. The CDR3 has 16 amino acids. CDR1 and CDR2 from the germline V gene are SGHTA and FQGNSA. The CDR3 sequence is CASSARTSGGGETQYF. In DNA form, the CDR3 reads TGTGCCAGCAGCGCCCGGACTAGCGGGGGTGGAGAGACCCAGTACTTC. The entire variable domain, with the rest obtained from reference TRBV7-2 and TRBJ2-5, is as follows: GAGVSQSPSNKVTEKGKDVELRCDPISGHTALYWYRQSLGQGLEFLIYFQGNSAPDKSGLPSDRFSAERTGGSVSTLTIQRTQQEDSAVYLCASSARTSGGGETQYFGPGTRLLVL.

J is TRBJ2-2 and V is TRBV30; D is uncertain. The V gene lost 0 bases and the J gene lost 3 bases, with 11 bases spanning the gap. CDR3 length equals 15 residues. Germline CDR1 is GTSNPN and CDR2 is SVGIG (reference sequence). The CDR3 DNA reads TGTGCCTGGAGTGTCTCGTCTCGTGACACCGGGGAGCTGTTTTTT. Translating it yields CAWSVSSRDTGELFF. Based on the CDR3 plus reference TRBV30 and TRBJ2-2, the full variable domain is SQTIHQWPATLVQPVGSPLSLECTVEGTSNPNLYWYRQAAGRGLQLLFYSVGIGQISSEVPQNLSASRPQDRQFILSSKKLLLSDSGFYLCAWSVSSRDTGELFFGEGSRLTVL.

This chain links TRBV12-5 with TRBJ2-5; D unclear. The CDR3 contains 11 residues. The ends were cut back, 4 bases at V and 5 bases at J, with 5 bases in the middle. The V gene's germline CDR1 is LGHNT and CDR2 FRNRAP. As DNA, the CDR3 is TGTGCTAGTGGTTCCCGGGAGACCCAGTACTTC. Its protein is CASGSRETQYF.

This clone was detected a few times. The chain recombines TRBV29-1 with TRBJ1-2; no clear D. Germline values: CDR1 SQVTM, CDR2 ANQGSEA. V lost 7 bases and J 0 bases, leaving 9 bases between the germline ends. The CDR3 loop spans 12 amino acids. CDR3 residues: CSAGATNYGYTF. As DNA, the CDR3 is TGCAGCGCTGGAGCTACTAACTATGGCTACACCTTC.

This clone was seen a single time. The chain employs TRBV18 and TRBJ2-2; 9 bases map to TRBD1. Looked up from germline, CDR1 is KGHSH and CDR2 is LQKENI. This CDR3 comprises 15 residues. The trim removed 3 bases at V and 6 bases at J, leaving 5 bases unmatched. CDR3 loop: CASSPGTGSSGELFF. Here the CDR3 DNA reads TGTGCCAGCTCACCCGGGACAGGGTCCTCCGGGGAGCTGTTTTTT.

The chain combines TRBV19 with TRBJ2-7; 15 bases align to TRBD2. V lost 9 bases and J lost 2; bases outside the gene matches: 11. This CDR3 has 17 residues. CDR1 and CDR2 (germline): LNHDA, SQIVND (reference sequence). Here the CDR3 reads CASNPGTSGGIAYEQYF. In DNA form, the CDR3 reads TGTGCCAGCAATCCCGGGACTAGCGGGGGGATAGCCTACGAGCAGTACTTC.

The chain uses TRBV5-1 and TRBJ1-2; 8 bases are shared with TRBD1. There are 14 residues in the CDR3. CDR1 SGHRS and CDR2 YFSETQ come from the germline V gene. V lost 2 bases and J lost 8; bases outside the gene matches: 8. CDR3 in amino acids: CASSLTPGQGGYTF. The CDR3 DNA sequence: TGCGCCAGCAGCTTAACTCCCGGACAGGGAGGCTACACCTTC.

As to this clone: One junction end disagrees with the germline gene, perhaps due to a read error. This rearrangement joins TRBV9 to TRBJ2-3; 9 bases are a match to TRBD2. The CDR3 has 17 residues. Germline V gives CDR1 SGDLS, CDR2 YYNGEE. CDR3 protein: CASSARLTSGRTDTQCF. Written as DNA, the CDR3 is TGTGCCAGCAGCGCCCGCTTGACTAGCGGACGCACAGATACGCAGTGTTTT.

This chain connects TRBV19 to TRBJ1-3; D not certain. Germline V lookup: CDR1 LNHDA, CDR2 SQIVND (reference sequence). CDR3 length equals 13 residues. V was trimmed by 7 bases and J by 1 base, leaving 8 bases between them. The CDR3 here is CASTEASGNTIYF. The CDR3 nucleotides read TGTGCCAGTACCGAGGCTTCTGGAAACACCATATATTTT. The complete variable domain, with remaining parts taken from reference TRBV19 and TRBJ1-3, reads DGGITQSPKYLFRKEGQNVTLSCEQNLNHDAMYWYRQDPGQGLRLIYYSQIVNDFQKGDIAEGYSVSREKKESFPLTVTSAQKNPTAFYLCASTEASGNTIYFGEGSWLTVV.

The chain is built from TRBV7-9 and TRBJ1-2, with D unclear. The CDR3 totals 12 residues. CDR1 is SEHNR and CDR2 is FQNEAQ in the germline V gene (reference sequence). With 11 bases removed from V and 1 base from J, the gap between germline ends came to 11 bases. The CDR3 nucleotides are TGTGCCGCGACGGGAATTAACTATGGCTACACCTTC. Protein product: CAATGINYGYTF.

The V call is TRBV7-8, the J call TRBJ1-2; 8 nucleotides match TRBD1. Germline CDR1 is SGHVS and CDR2 is FQNEAQ. Trimming cost V 5 bases and J 5 bases; bases outside gene matches: 7. The CDR3 loop spans 14 amino acids. The CDR3 region is CASSLTGTGYGYTF. The DNA of the CDR3 is TGTGCCAGCAGCCTTACCGGGACAGGATATGGCTACACCTTC.

The rearrangement links TRBV27 to TRBJ2-1, with TRBD2 matching over 7 bases. CDR1 and CDR2 (germline): MNHEY, SMNVEV (reference sequence). The ends lost 6 bases at V and 3 bases at J; junction bases unmatched: 8. The CDR3 consists of 15 residues. The CDR3 protein is CASSVSSGVYNEQFF. The CDR3 DNA sequence: TGTGCCAGCAGCGTGTCTAGCGGAGTCTACAATGAGCAGTTCTTC.

The chain combines TRBV11-3 with TRBJ1-1; 7 nucleotides match TRBD1. The CDR3 has 16 amino acids. CDR1 is SGHNT, CDR2 YENEEA, per germline. J gave up 1 base and V 1 base, and 6 bases lay outside the gene matches. DNA of the CDR3: TGTGCCAGCAGCTTAGGAAGCTGGGACAGGAACACTGAAGCTTTCTTT. The encoded protein is CASSLGSWDRNTEAFF.

The chain couples TRBV7-2 to TRBJ2-3; D is perhaps TRBD1 (6 bases). This CDR3 spans 17 amino acids. The V end lost 5 bases, the J end lost 3 bases, and 21 bases lay between the germline ends. Germline CDR1 SGHTA, CDR2 FQGNSA. The CDR3 reads CASSPVRKAGATDTQYF. The CDR3 DNA follows: TGTGCCAGCAGCCCCGTCCGGAAGGCAGGGGCAACAGATACGCAGTATTTT. Using reference TRBV7-2 and TRBJ2-3 for the parts outside the CDR3, the full variable domain is GAGVSQSPSNKVTEKGKDVELRCDPISGHTALYWYRQSLGQGLEFLIYFQGNSAPDKSGLPSDRFSAERTGGSVSTLTIQRTQQEDSAVYLCASSPVRKAGATDTQYFGPGTRLTVL.

This chain connects TRBV4-3 to TRBJ1-2, with TRBD1 matching over 7 bases. V lost 0 bases to trimming and J lost 3 bases; unmatched junction nucleotides: 7. CDR3 length: 16 amino acids. Germline V CDR1 and CDR2: LGHNA, YSLEER. This CDR3 reads CASSQDVGQTYYGYTF. The CDR3 DNA is TGCGCCAGCAGCCAAGATGTGGGACAGACATACTATGGCTACACCTTC.

The chain uses TRBV28 and TRBJ2-1; tentative D call: TRBD2 (6 bases). CDR3 size: 14 residues. Germline values: CDR1 MDHEN, CDR2 SYDVKM. Deletions cut 6 bases from V and 3 bases from J, with 12 bases between. CDR3 sequence (DNA): TGTGCCAGCAGGGTGGGCGGGGACTACAATGAGCAGTTCTTC. Translated: CASRVGGDYNEQFF.

V usage is TRBV19 and J usage is TRBJ1-5, with D possibly being TRBD1 (6 bases). The germline V and J ends were trimmed by 3 bases and 5 bases, with 26 bases remaining between them. The germline gives CDR1 LNHDA, CDR2 SQIVND (reference sequence). The CDR3 loop spans 19 amino acids. The CDR3: CASSIRFRGPTTLDQPQHF. The CDR3 DNA reads TGTGCCAGTAGTATTAGGTTCAGGGGCCCAACAACCCTGGATCAGCCCCAGCATTTT.

This clone was seen a few times. The chain joins TRBV19 to TRBJ1-1; 7 nucleotides agree with TRBD1. The CDR3 loop spans 14 amino acids. Germline CDR1 LNHDA, CDR2 SQIVND (reference sequence). With 3 bases clipped from V and 6 bases from J, the junction kept 7 bases outside the gene matches. CDR3 coding DNA: TGTGCCAGTAGTATCTTGCGACAGGGCTCTGAAGCTTTCTTT. Translated, it gives CASSILRQGSEAFF.

The chain carries TRBV7-3 and TRBJ2-7; 7 nucleotides match TRBD1. V was pared by 5 bases and J by 6 bases, with 10 bases of the junction left unmatched. CDR1 is SGHTA and CDR2 is FQGTGA in the germline V gene. This CDR3 has 14 amino acids. Here the CDR3 reads CASSPQTGSVEQYF. DNA for the CDR3: TGTGCCAGCAGCCCTCAGACAGGGTCGGTCGAGCAGTACTTC.

This chain connects TRBV19 to TRBJ2-4, with D possibly matching TRBD2 (5 bases). Germline loops: CDR1 LNHDA, CDR2 SQIVND (reference sequence). The CDR3 covers 14 residues. V shed 1 base and J shed 8 bases, with 12 bases lying between them. CDR3 amino acids: CASSIAARGDIQYF. The DNA for the CDR3 is TGTGCCAGTAGTATAGCGGCCCGGGGTGACATTCAGTACTTC.

The V and J genes are TRBV7-9 and TRBJ1-6; no reliable D call. Trimming took off 3 bases at V and 4 bases at J, with 7 bases between the two ends. The germline V gene encodes CDR1 SEHNR and CDR2 FQNEAQ (reference sequence). CDR3 length equals 14 residues. CDR3 coding DNA: TGTGCCAGCAGCTTCGACTTTTATAATTCACCCCTCCACTTT. Its translation is CASSFDFYNSPLHF.

This clone has just a few counts. The rearrangement joins TRBV2 to TRBJ1-1; D possibly corresponds to TRBD1 (5 bases). Germline V CDR1 and CDR2: SNHLY, FYNNEI. V was shortened by 8 bases and J by 7 bases, with 14 bases between the two germline ends. The CDR3 runs to 12 residues. The chain's CDR3 is CASARGGSEAFF. The CDR3, as DNA: TGTGCCAGCGCAAGGGGAGGTAGTGAAGCTTTCTTT.

V gene TRBV7-9 combines with J gene TRBJ2-3, with 7 bases fitting TRBD1. Germline V gene lookup returns CDR1 SEHNR and CDR2 FQNEAQ (reference sequence). The CDR3 has 15 amino acids. With V trimmed by 8 bases and J by 2 bases, 10 bases remained unmatched. The CDR3 bases are TGTGCCAGCGTAGCGAGGGGGCCTACCACAGATACGCAGTATTTT. Its protein is CASVARGPTTDTQYF.

V and J are TRBV5-4 and TRBJ2-3; no clear D gene. Germline V gene data show CDR1 as SGHNT and CDR2 as YYREEE (reference sequence). The CDR3 length is 14 residues. V was clipped by 0 bases and J by 5 bases, with 10 bases between them. The CDR3 here is CASSLARVRDTQYF. DNA for the CDR3: TGTGCCAGCAGCTTGGCTCGGGTAAGAGATACGCAGTATTTT.

The V call is TRBV28, the J call TRBJ1-2, with D unclear. Germline assignment: CDR1 MDHEN and CDR2 SYDVKM. Trimming took 7 bases from V and 0 from J, leaving 12 bases between them. The length of the CDR3 is 14 residues. Here the CDR3 reads CASNSRGPNYGYTF. CDR3 in DNA: TGTGCCAGCAATTCGCGTGGGCCTAACTATGGCTACACCTTC.

The V and J genes are TRBV7-9 and TRBJ1-2; perhaps TRBD1 as D (5 bases). This CDR3 spans 17 amino acids. Looked up from germline, CDR1 is SEHNR and CDR2 is FQNEAQ (reference sequence). Trimming removed 0 bases at V and 0 bases at J, with 14 bases between. The CDR3 here is CASSLAGRGLTNYGYTF. CDR3 nucleotide sequence: TGTGCCAGCAGCTTAGCGGGGCGGGGACTTACTAACTATGGCTACACCTTC. The full variable domain, its missing parts supplied by reference TRBV7-9 and TRBJ1-2, is DTGVSQNPRHKITKRGQNVTFRCDPISEHNRLYWYRQTLGQGPEFLTYFQNEAQLEKSRLLSDRFSAERPKGSFSTLEIQRTEQGDSAMYLCASSLAGRGLTNYGYTFGSGTRLTVV.

This clone was counted a single time. The chain uses TRBV29-1 and TRBJ1-1, with a possible D match to TRBD1 (5 bases). The CDR3 is made up of 14 amino acids. The germline gives CDR1 SQVTM, CDR2 ANQGSEA. Trimming took off 6 bases at V and 1 base at J, with 15 bases between the two ends. CDR3 nucleotides: TGCAGCGTCCGCAGGGCCCAAGGGAACACTGAAGCTTTCTTT. It translates to CSVRRAQGNTEAFF.

Worth noting for this clone: At one end, the junction sequence differs from germline, possibly due to a read error. The chain employs TRBV7-8 and TRBJ2-2; 7 nucleotides match TRBD1. Germline CDR1 SGHVS, CDR2 FQNEAQ. The CDR3 is 16 amino acids. The CDR3 DNA follows: TGTGCCAGCAGCCCCCTGGGACAGTTGAACACCGGGGAGCTGCTTTTT. The encoded protein is CASSPLGQLNTGELLF.

The chain is built from TRBV9 and TRBJ1-1, with D possibly being TRBD1 (5 bases). Trimming removed 4 bases from V and 1 base from J, with 14 bases in between. The germline CDR1 and CDR2 sequences are SGDLS and YYNGEE. CDR3 length: 15 amino acids. CDR3: CASSTNQGPNTEAFF. The CDR3 coding sequence is TGTGCCAGCAGCACCAACCAGGGTCCGAACACTGAAGCTTTCTTT.

V usage is TRBV7-9 and J usage is TRBJ2-5; D gene unclear. The J call may be faulty, since TRBJ2-7 better matches the DNA end. The CDR3 loop spans 13 amino acids. The germline V gene has CDR1 SEHNR and CDR2 FQNEAQ (reference sequence). The CDR3 sequence: CASSLPGAYEQYF. CDR3 bases: TGTGCCAGCAGCTTACCAGGTGCCTACGAGCAGTACTTC.